This section outlines one T cell receptor beta chain sequence together with its context. This clone was detected a few times. Its antigen remains unidentified. No base qualities exist here, and no much larger clone lies one base off it. This entry is derived from a study of beta chain features in type 1 diabetes (dated by TCRdb to the late 2010s). At the level of the whole study: Patients and healthy donors did not differ in mean age, gender distribution, total cell number or subset yield. In the study, recently diagnosed type 1 diabetes patients and matched healthy donors were compared on the TCRB repertoires of their sorted circulating CD4+ T cell subsets. Regulatory and stem cell-like memory subsets were isolated from only 8 patients and roughly eight healthy donors, whereas naive and central memory subsets came from all 28 donors. A total of approximately 99,000,000 sorted cells were examined across all samples, and RNA yield correlated strongly with the number of cells per subset.

Findings and caveats that apply to the study as a whole: Because cDNA rather than genomic DNA was sequenced, highly expressing activated cells could have been over-represented, although no difference in activation and CD3 levels was found between groups. PCR might favor shorter templates, but patient and control samples were amplified and corrected together, so any skew would affect both groups equally. HLA sub-analyses involved small numbers of individuals, so any influence of HLA type on TCRB rearrangement remained unresolved. Naive, central memory and regulatory TCRB repertoires appeared more similar among patients than among healthy donors. In all four CD4+ subsets, TCRB CDR3 length was moderately but significantly shorter in type 1 diabetes patients. At VDJ recombination sites, patients with type 1 diabetes made fewer insertions and deleted more nucleotides, a pattern implying thymic rearrangement abnormalities.

The High Capacity cDNA Reverse Transcription Kit was used to reverse transcribe all of the isolated RNA, meaning that expressed TCRB transcripts were what got sequenced. Deep immunoSEQ sequencing was applied to naive, central memory and regulatory T cell samples, giving an average of approximately 4 million total reads per sample. Sorted cells were lysed in RLT buffer and RNA was extracted with DNase-treated RNeasy Micro or Mini kits, depending on cell number. Each cell subset was processed separately to prevent cross-contamination, with patient and healthy donor samples processed together. TCRB sequences were amplified from cDNA with the immunoSEQ multiplex PCR, producing 87-bp fragments spanning the CDR3 region. Sequencing of the amplicons was performed on the Illumina HiSeq platform. The paper's processing steps were these. PCR bias was computationally corrected using synthetic template baselines, reads within Hamming distance 2 were collapsed, and singletons that could not be merged were discarded. Reads were aligned against IMGT to assign V, D and J genes, CDR3 length and insertions or deletions at six rearrangement sites. Within each subset, clonotype counts were normalized to sorted cell number, and only after that were true diversity and Gini coefficients computed with the tcR R package. The overlap coefficient, calculated on TCRB nucleotide sequences, was used to quantify repertoire sharing. Out-of-frame TCRB sequences from naive cells were analyzed to stand in for the pre-selection repertoire. TCRdb limited this immuneACCESS table to in-frame rearrangements with V and J called. A share of clones is missing; checked studies link under half to unresolved V genes, and the rest is unexplained. That table furnishes V, J and clone size, whereas the DNA furnished D and trimming. The sample includes over 600,000 clones, with under 15% observed a single time. The ten largest clonotypes hold more than 0.095% of the sample.

Each donor gave one peripheral blood draw, averaging roughly 100 mL, which was collected into heparinised tubes. Using a panel that included CD45RO, CCR7, CD25, CD127, CD95 and CD27, naive, central memory, regulatory and stem cell-like memory CD4+ T cells were sorted on a BD FACSAria II. A purity above 95% was achieved for all sorted populations. PBMCs were isolated right away by Lymphoprep density gradient centrifugation and were stained directly, without culture. So that batch effects would be minimized, each experiment stained and sorted samples in pairs, pairing one healthy donor with one patient. The junction shows trimming of 6 bases on V and 3 bases on J, plus 16 bases between the germline ends. The germline V gene encodes CDR1 SGHRS and CDR2 YFSETQ. From its cysteine to its phenylalanine, the CDR3 spans 14 amino acids. Only the CDR3 DNA stays, 42 bases, in frame from base 1.

The sample was naive CD4+ T cells from blood. The intended sense of this specimen's cell subset or site label: true naive CD4+ T cells. Recombination connected TRBV5-1 to TRBJ2-7; the D gene is perhaps TRBD1, from 5 matching bases. The sequence was collected from a man aged 25-45 years with type 1 diabetes. The DNA reads as follows: TGCGCCAGCACCCAGGACAAGAGAGACTACGAGCAGTACTTC. The translation is CASTQDKRDYEQYF.